Listed here are 18 T cell receptor beta chains from one sample, sequenced in a study of shared clonotypes between healthy human individuals. Produced via immunoSEQ multiplex PCR; TCRdb's table is partial and in-frame only. The repertoire holds some 2,500,000 clones, with approximately 90% as singletons. The source material was naive CD4+ T cells from PBMCs. Subset here: CD45RA+ positively selected. Receptor source: a man younger than 30 in good health. Some clones in this sample may be carry-over from other donors' samples.

This clone showed up just once. J is TRBJ2-6 and V is TRBV7-9; D is undetermined. V lost 5 bases and J lost 0, with 8 bases in between. This CDR3 is 15 amino acids long. CDR1 SEHNR and CDR2 FQNEAQ come from the germline V gene (reference sequence). CDR3 region: CASSPLDSGANVLTF. The CDR3 DNA reads as TGTGCCAGCAGCCCCCTAGACTCTGGGGCCAACGTCCTGACTTTC.

DNA for the CDR3: TGTGCCAGCACCAGGGACAGGGGGCAGAGCGAGCAGTACTTC. It yields the protein CASTRDRGQSEQYF. V and J are TRBV7-9 and TRBJ2-7; 12 nucleotides match TRBD1. V was pared by 7 bases and J by 6 bases, with 7 bases of the junction left unmatched. Germline loops: CDR1 SEHNR, CDR2 FQNEAQ (reference sequence). CDR3 size: 14 residues.

This clone came up once. The chain has TRBV28 and TRBJ1-5; 9 bases map to TRBD1. Germline V gene lookup returns CDR1 MDHEN and CDR2 SYDVKM. V shed 6 bases, J shed 7 bases, and the junction held 10 bases outside the gene matches. The CDR3 runs to 15 residues. CDR3 amino acids: CASRPGTGWAQPQHF. Written as DNA, the CDR3 is TGTGCCAGCAGACCCGGGACAGGGTGGGCACAGCCCCAGCATTTT. Full variable domain (outside the CDR3, taken from reference TRBV28 and TRBJ1-5): DVKVTQSSRYLVKRTGEKVFLECVQDMDHENMFWYRQDPGLGLRLIYFSYDVKMKEKGDIPEGYSVSREKKERFSLILESASTNQTSMYLCASRPGTGWAQPQHFGDGTRLSIL.

The chain is built from TRBV19 and TRBJ1-2; D unclear. V was cut by 7 bases and J by 5 bases, with 14 bases left in between. CDR3 length: 13 amino acids. CDR1 and CDR2 from the germline V gene are LNHDA and SQIVND (reference sequence). The CDR3 loop is CASTFRSVYGYTF. The CDR3 region has the DNA TGTGCCAGTACCTTCCGATCGGTGTATGGCTACACCTTC. The full variable domain, in which reference TRBV19 and TRBJ1-2 provide the parts outside the CDR3, is DGGITQSPKYLFRKEGQNVTLSCEQNLNHDAMYWYRQDPGQGLRLIYYSQIVNDFQKGDIAEGYSVSREKKESFPLTVTSAQKNPTAFYLCASTFRSVYGYTFGSGTRLTVV.

This chain connects TRBV11-1 to TRBJ1-1, with TRBD1 as a possible D gene (6 bases). In germline, CDR1 is SGHAT, CDR2 FQDESV (reference sequence). CDR3 length: 15 residues. V was pared by 2 bases and J by 5 bases, with 15 bases between. The CDR3 reads CASSLSRGAYTEAFF. The CDR3 region has the DNA TGTGCCAGCAGCTTATCTCGGGGGGCGTATACTGAAGCTTTCTTT. The variable domain in full, with the rest retrieved from reference TRBV11-1 and TRBJ1-1, is EAEVAQSPRYKITEKSQAVAFWCDPISGHATLYWYRQILGQGPELLVQFQDESVVDDSQLPKDRFSAERLKGVDSTLKIQPAELGDSAMYLCASSLSRGAYTEAFFGQGTRLTVV.

This sequence joins TRBV5-1 and TRBJ1-5; D is uncertain. V lost 6 bases and J lost 4, with 14 bases in between. Germline V CDR1 and CDR2: SGHRS, YFSETQ. The CDR3 covers 14 residues. The CDR3 here is CASTGLDRNQPQHF. The CDR3 coding sequence is TGCGCCAGCACCGGACTGGACCGAAATCAGCCCCAGCATTTT.

The count of this clone is one. The rearrangement links TRBV9 to TRBJ1-5, with D unclear. Trimming cost V 2 bases and J 4 bases, with 13 bases left between them. This CDR3 comprises 15 residues. Germline CDR1 and CDR2: SGDLS and YYNGEE. The CDR3 region has the DNA TGTGCCAGCAGCGTCGACCCCTCGGGGAATCAGCCCCAGCATTTT. Translated: CASSVDPSGNQPQHF.

This clone has just a few counts. V is TRBV4-3 and J is TRBJ1-1; D gene ambiguous. The CDR3 is 15 amino acids. Trimming took 3 bases from V and 1 from J, leaving 12 bases between them. Germline values: CDR1 LGHNA, CDR2 YSLEER. The CDR3 nucleotides read TGCGCCAGCAGCCAGGCCGACTTTCAGAACACTGAAGCTTTCTTT. This translates into CASSQADFQNTEAFF.

CDR3 loop: CASSISGAGSPLHF. The CDR3 coding sequence is TGTGCCAGTAGTATCTCGGGAGCAGGGTCACCCCTCCACTTT. J is TRBJ1-6 and V is TRBV19; maybe TRBD1 (5 bases). The ends were cut back, 3 bases at V and 10 bases at J, with 13 bases in the middle. Germline CDR1 reads LNHDA; CDR2 reads SQIVND (reference sequence). This CDR3 is 14 amino acids long.

The chain combines TRBV29-1 with TRBJ1-1; D is possibly TRBD1 (5 bases). The V end was cut by 3 bases, the J end by 1 base, with 9 bases between. CDR1 and CDR2 from the germline V gene are SQVTM and ANQGSEA. The CDR3 is 13 residues long. This chain's CDR3 is CSVETDGNTEAFF. CDR3 bases: TGCAGCGTTGAGACAGACGGGAACACTGAAGCTTTCTTT.

This chain connects TRBV30 to TRBJ2-5; D unclear. Germline V CDR1 and CDR2: GTSNPN, SVGIG (reference sequence). The germline V and J ends were trimmed by 4 bases and 0 bases, with 15 bases remaining between them. The CDR3 contains 15 residues. In nucleotides, the CDR3 is TGTGCCTGGATGATAAGAGACCCGTACCAAGAGACCCAGTACTTC. It specifies CAWMIRDPYQETQYF.

The chain couples TRBV30 to TRBJ2-1; the match to TRBD2 covers 9 bases. Looked up from germline, CDR1 is GTSNPN and CDR2 is SVGIG (reference sequence). The CDR3 has 15 residues. The V gene end was trimmed by 0 bases and the J gene end by 8 bases; junction bases not matched to a gene: 8. This CDR3 is CAWSVLGLASDEQFF. The CDR3 DNA follows: TGTGCCTGGAGTGTCCTGGGACTAGCTTCCGATGAGCAGTTCTTC.

For this clone: The sample contains more than one DNA sequence encoding this CDR3. CDR3 sequence reads: CASSLGDRGHEQYF. The CDR3 nucleotides are TGCGCCAGCAGCTTGGGGGACAGGGGGCACGAGCAGTACTTC. The chain couples TRBV5-1 to TRBJ2-7, with 12 bases identical to TRBD1. CDR1 is SGHRS and CDR2 is YFSETQ in the germline V gene. Unmatched junction bases numbered 0, after V lost 0 bases and J lost 5 bases. There are 14 residues in the CDR3.

The CDR3 DNA is TGTGCCAGCTCACAGGGGGTTACGGGCACTGAAGCTTTCTTT. Amino acid sequence: CASSQGVTGTEAFF. The chain recombines TRBV18 with TRBJ1-1; possibly TRBD1 for D (6 bases). CDR1 KGHSH and CDR2 LQKENI come from the germline V gene. The V end lost 4 bases, the J end lost 4 bases, and 13 bases lay between the germline ends. This CDR3 region has 14 residues.

The chain carries TRBV7-2 and TRBJ1-1; weak D call: TRBD1 (5 bases). V was trimmed by 2 bases and J by 6 bases, leaving 16 bases between them. CDR1 is SGHTA, CDR2 FQGNSA, per germline. This CDR3 is 15 amino acids long. The CDR3 nucleotides are TGTGCCAGCAGCTTATACGCAGGGCCGGGGGCTGAAGCTTTCTTT. Translated, it gives CASSLYAGPGAEAFF.

V usage is TRBV6-1 and J usage is TRBJ2-7; 11 bases align to TRBD1. The CDR3 length is 16 residues. The V gene end was trimmed by 4 bases and the J gene end by 2 bases; junction bases not matched to a gene: 7. Looked up from germline, CDR1 is MNHNS and CDR2 is SASEGT. The CDR3 coding sequence is TGTGCCAGCAGTGCCTGGGACAGGGGGATCACCTACGAGCAGTACTTC. It is translated as CASSAWDRGITYEQYF.

This clone was seen just once. The V gene is TRBV27, the J gene TRBJ2-5, with TRBD2 matching over 7 bases. Trimming at V came to 0 bases and at J to 5 bases, leaving 3 bases not matched to a gene. The CDR3 runs to 14 residues. Germline V gene data show CDR1 as MNHEY and CDR2 as SMNVEV (reference sequence). CDR3 nucleotides: TGTGCCAGCAGTTTATCGTACGGGGGGGAGACCCAGTACTTC. As protein: CASSLSYGGETQYF.

V usage is TRBV28 and J usage is TRBJ1-4; unclear D gene. This CDR3 comprises 15 residues. Germline CDR1 reads MDHEN; CDR2 reads SYDVKM. Trimming removed 5 bases from V and 5 bases from J, with 15 bases in between. Here the CDR3 DNA reads TGTGCCAGCAGTCCCCCGGGCGGGTTGAATGAAAAACTGTTTTTT. As protein: CASSPPGGLNEKLFF.